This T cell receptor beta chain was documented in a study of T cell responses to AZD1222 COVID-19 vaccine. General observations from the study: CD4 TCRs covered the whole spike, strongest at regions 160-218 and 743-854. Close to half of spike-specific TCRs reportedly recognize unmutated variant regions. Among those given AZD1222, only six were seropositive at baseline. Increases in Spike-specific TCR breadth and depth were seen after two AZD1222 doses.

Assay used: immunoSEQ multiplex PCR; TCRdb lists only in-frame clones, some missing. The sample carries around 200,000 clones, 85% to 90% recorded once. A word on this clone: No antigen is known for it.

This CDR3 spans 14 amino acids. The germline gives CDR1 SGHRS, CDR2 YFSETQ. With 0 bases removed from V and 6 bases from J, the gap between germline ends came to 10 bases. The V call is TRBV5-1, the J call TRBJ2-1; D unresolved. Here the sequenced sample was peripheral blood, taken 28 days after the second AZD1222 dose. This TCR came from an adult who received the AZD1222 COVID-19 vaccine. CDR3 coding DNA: TGCGCCAGCAGCTTGGATCCAGGACGCAATGAGCAGTTCTTC. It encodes CASSLDPGRNEQFF.